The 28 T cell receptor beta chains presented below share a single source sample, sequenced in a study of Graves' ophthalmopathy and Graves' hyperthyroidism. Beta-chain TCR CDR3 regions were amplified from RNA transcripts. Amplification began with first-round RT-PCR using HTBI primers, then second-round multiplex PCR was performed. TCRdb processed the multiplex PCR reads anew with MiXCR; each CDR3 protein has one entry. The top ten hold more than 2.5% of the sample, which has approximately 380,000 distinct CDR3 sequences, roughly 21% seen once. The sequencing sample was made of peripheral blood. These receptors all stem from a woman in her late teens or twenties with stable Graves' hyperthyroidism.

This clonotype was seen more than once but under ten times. For the CDR3, the DNA is TGTGCCAGCAGTTTAATGGCCGGAGAAACCTACGAGCAGTACTTC. This encodes CASSLMAGETYEQYF. The chain combines TRBV28 with TRBJ2-7; D is unclear. The CDR3 runs to 15 residues. CDR1 MDHEN and CDR2 SYDVKM come from the germline V gene. The ends were cut back, 2 bases at V and 2 bases at J, with 13 bases in the middle.

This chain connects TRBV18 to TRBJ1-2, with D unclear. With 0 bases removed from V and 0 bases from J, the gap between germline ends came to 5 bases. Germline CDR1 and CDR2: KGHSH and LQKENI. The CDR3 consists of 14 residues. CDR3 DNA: TGTGCCAGCTCACCACCGGAGCCTAACTATGGCTACACCTTC. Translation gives CASSPPEPNYGYTF.

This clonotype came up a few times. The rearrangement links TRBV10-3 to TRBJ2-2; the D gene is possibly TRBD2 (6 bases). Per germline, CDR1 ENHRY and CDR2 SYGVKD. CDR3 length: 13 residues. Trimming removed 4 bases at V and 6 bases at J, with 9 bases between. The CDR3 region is CAISGREAGELFF. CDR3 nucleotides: TGTGCCATCAGTGGCAGGGAGGCCGGGGAGCTGTTTTTT.

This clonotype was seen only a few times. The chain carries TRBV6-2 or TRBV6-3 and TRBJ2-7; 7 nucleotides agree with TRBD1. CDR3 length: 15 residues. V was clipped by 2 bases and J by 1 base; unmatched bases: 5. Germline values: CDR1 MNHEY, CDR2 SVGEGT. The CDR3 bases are TGTGCCAGCAGTTACCAAGTCAGGGGGTCCTACGAGCAGTACTTC. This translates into CASSYQVRGSYEQYF.

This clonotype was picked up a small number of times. CDR3 nucleotide sequence: TGTGCCAGCAGCTTATCGCACACCGGGGAGCTGTTTTTT. Translated, it gives CASSLSHTGELFF. The chain uses TRBV7-3 and TRBJ2-2; D is uncertain. This CDR3 comprises 13 residues. The germline V and J ends were trimmed by 2 bases and 3 bases, with 4 bases remaining between them. Per the germline V gene, CDR1 is SGHTA and CDR2 is FQGTGA.

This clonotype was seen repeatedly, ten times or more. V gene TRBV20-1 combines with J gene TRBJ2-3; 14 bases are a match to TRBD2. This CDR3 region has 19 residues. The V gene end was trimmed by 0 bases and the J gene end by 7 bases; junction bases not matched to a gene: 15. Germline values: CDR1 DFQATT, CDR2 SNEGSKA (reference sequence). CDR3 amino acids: CSARDSPGTSGRGTYTQYF. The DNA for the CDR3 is TGCAGTGCTAGAGACTCACCCGGGACTAGCGGGAGAGGGACTTATACGCAGTATTTT.

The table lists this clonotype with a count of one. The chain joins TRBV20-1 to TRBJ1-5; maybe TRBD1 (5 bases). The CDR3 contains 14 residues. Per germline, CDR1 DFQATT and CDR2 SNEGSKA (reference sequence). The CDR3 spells CTASAGEVVMPQHF. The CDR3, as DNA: TGCACGGCGAGCGCGGGGGAGGTCGTTATGCCCCAGCATTTT.

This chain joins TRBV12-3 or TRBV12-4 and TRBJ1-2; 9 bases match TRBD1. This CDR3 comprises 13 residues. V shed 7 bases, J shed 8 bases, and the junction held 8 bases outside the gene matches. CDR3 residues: CASTWTGVLGYTF. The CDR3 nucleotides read TGTGCCAGCACCTGGACAGGGGTTTTGGGCTACACCTTC.

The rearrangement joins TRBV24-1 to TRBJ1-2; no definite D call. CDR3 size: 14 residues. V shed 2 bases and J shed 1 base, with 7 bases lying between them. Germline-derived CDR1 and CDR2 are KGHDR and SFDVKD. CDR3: CATSDYSVNYGYTF. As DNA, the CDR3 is TGTGCCACCAGTGATTACTCCGTTAACTATGGCTACACCTTC.

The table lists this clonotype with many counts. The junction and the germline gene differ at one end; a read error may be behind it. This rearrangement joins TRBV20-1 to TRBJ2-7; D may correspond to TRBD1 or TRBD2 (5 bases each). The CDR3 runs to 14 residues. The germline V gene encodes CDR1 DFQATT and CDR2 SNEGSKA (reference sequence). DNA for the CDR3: TGCAGTGCTAGACCACCGGGACGGCGTTACGAGCAGTGCTTC. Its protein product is CSARPPGRRYEQCF.

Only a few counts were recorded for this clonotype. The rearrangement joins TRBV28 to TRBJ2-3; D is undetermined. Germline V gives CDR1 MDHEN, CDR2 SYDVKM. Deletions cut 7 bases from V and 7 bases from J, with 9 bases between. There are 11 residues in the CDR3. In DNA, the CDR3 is TGTGCCAGCAACCTGGGATATACGCAGTATTTT. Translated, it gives CASNLGYTQYF.

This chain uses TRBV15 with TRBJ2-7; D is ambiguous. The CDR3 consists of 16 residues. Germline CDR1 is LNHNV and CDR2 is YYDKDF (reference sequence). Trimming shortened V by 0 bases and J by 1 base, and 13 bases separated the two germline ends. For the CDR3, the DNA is TGTGCCACCAGCAGAGATCGTGTGCAAGGGTCCTACGAGCAGTACTTC. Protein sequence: CATSRDRVQGSYEQYF.

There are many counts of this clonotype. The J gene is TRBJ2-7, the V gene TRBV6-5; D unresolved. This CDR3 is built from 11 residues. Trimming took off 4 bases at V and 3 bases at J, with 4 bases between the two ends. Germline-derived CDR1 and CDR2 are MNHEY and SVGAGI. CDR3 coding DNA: TGTGCCAGCAGTTTGGACTACGAGCAGTACTTC. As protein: CASSLDYEQYF.

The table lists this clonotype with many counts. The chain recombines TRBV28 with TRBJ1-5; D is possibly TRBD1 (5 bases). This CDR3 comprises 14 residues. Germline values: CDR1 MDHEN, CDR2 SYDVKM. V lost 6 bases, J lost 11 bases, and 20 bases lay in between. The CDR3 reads CASRTPGRELTQHF. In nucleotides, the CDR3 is TGTGCCAGCAGAACACCGGGGCGGGAACTGACCCAGCATTTT.

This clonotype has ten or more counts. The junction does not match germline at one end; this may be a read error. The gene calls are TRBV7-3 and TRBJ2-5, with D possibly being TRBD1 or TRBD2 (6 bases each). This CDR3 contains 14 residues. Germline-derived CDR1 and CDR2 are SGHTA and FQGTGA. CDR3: CASSRAGGQGTQYF. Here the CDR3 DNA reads TGTGCCAGCAGCCGCGCCGGGGGCCAAGGGACCCAGTACTTC.

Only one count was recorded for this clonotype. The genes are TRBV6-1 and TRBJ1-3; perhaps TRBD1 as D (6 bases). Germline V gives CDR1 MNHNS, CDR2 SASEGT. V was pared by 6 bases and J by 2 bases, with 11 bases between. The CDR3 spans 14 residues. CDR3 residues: CASRQGHPGNTIYF. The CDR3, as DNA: TGTGCCAGCAGACAGGGACACCCTGGAAACACCATATATTTT.

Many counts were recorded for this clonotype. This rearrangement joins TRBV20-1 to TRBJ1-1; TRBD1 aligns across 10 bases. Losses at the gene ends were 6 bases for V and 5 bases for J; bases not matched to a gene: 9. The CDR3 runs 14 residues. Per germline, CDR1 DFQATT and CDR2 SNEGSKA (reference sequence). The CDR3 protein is CSAVLPGQGTEAFF. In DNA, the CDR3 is TGCAGTGCCGTACTCCCGGGACAGGGGACTGAAGCTTTCTTT.

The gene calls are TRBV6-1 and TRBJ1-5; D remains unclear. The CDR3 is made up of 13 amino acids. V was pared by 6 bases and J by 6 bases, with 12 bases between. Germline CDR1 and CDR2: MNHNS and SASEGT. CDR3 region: CASSATESQPQHF. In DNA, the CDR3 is TGTGCCAGCAGCGCGACGGAAAGTCAGCCCCAGCATTTT.

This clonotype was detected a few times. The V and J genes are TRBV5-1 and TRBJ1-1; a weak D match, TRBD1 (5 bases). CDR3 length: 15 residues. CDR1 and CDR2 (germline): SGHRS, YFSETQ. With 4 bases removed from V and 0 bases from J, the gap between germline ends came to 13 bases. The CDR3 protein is CASSEGRTLNTEAFF. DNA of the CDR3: TGCGCCAGCAGCGAGGGACGGACCTTGAACACTGAAGCTTTCTTT.

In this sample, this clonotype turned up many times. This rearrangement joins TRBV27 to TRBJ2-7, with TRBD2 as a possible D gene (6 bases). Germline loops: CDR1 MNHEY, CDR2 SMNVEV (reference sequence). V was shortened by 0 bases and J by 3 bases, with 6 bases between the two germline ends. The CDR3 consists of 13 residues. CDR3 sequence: CASSLSTSYEQYF. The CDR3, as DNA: TGTGCCAGCAGTTTATCGACTAGCTACGAGCAGTACTTC.

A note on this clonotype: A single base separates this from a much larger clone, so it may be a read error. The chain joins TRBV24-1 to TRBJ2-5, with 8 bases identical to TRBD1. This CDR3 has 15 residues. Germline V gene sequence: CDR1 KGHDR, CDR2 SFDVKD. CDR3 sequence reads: CATSEQGAGQETKYF. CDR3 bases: TGTGCCACCAGTGAGCAGGGGGCGGGGCAAGAGACCAAGTACTTC.

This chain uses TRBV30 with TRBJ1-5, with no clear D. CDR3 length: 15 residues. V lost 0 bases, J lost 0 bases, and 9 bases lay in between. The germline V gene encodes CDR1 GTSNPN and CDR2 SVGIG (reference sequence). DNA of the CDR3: TGTGCCTGGAGTGTACCCCAACGTAGCAATCAGCCCCAGCATTTT. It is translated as CAWSVPQRSNQPQHF. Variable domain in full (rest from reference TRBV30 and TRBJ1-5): SQTIHQWPATLVQPVGSPLSLECTVEGTSNPNLYWYRQAAGRGLQLLFYSVGIGQISSEVPQNLSASRPQDRQFILSSKKLLLSDSGFYLCAWSVPQRSNQPQHFGDGTRLSIL.

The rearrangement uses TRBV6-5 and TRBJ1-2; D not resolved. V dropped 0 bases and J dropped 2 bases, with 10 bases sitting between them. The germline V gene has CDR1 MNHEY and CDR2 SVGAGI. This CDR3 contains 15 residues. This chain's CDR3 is CASSYSSDWNYGYTF. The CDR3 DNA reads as TGTGCCAGCAGTTACTCGTCAGACTGGAACTATGGCTACACCTTC.

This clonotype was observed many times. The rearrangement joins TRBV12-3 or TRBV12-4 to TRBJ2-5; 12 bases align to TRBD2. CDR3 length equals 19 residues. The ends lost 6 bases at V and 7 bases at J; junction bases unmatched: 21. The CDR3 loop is CASSQLTSGREGERWTQYF. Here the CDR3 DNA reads TGTGCCAGCAGCCAGTTGACTAGCGGGAGAGAGGGAGAACGGTGGACCCAGTACTTC.

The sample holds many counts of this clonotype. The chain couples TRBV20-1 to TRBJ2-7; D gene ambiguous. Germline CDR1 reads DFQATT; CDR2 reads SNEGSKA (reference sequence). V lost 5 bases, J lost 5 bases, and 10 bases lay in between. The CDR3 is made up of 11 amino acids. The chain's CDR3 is CSAPGVDEQYF. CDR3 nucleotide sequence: TGCAGTGCTCCCGGTGTAGACGAGCAGTACTTC.

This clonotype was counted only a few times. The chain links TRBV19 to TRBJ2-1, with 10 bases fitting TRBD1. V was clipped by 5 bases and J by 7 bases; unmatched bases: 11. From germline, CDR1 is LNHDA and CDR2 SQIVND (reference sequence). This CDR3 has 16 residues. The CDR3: CASSPPGTGVRNEQFF. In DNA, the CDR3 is TGTGCCAGTAGTCCCCCAGGGACAGGGGTTCGGAATGAGCAGTTCTTC.

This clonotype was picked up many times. CDR3 nucleotides: TGTGCCAGCAGCGCTTCTAGCCTAAACACCGGGGAGCTGTTTTTT. Translated, it gives CASSASSLNTGELFF. This chain uses TRBV9 with TRBJ2-2; weak D call: TRBD2 (5 bases). CDR1 is SGDLS and CDR2 is YYNGEE in the germline V gene. The CDR3 is made up of 15 amino acids. The V and J ends lost 3 bases and 2 bases respectively, with 11 bases between them.

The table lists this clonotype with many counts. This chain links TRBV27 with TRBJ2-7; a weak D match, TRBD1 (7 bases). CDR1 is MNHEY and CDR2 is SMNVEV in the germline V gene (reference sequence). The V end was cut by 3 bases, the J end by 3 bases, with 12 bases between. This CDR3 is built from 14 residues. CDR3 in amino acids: CASSFGRGDYEQYF. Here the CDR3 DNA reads TGTGCCAGCAGTTTTGGCAGGGGGGACTACGAGCAGTACTTC.